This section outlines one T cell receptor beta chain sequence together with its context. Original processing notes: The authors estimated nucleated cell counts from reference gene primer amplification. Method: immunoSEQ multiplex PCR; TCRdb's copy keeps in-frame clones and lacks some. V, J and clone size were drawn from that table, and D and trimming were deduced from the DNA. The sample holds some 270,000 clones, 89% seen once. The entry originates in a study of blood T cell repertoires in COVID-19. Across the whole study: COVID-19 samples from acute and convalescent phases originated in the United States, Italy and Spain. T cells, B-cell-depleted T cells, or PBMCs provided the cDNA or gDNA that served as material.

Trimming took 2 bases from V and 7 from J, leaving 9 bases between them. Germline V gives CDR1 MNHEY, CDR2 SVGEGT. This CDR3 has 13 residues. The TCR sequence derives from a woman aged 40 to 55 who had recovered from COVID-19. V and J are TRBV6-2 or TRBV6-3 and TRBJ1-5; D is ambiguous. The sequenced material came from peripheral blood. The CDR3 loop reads CASSYDRGQPQHF. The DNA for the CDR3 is TGTGCCAGCAGTTACGACCGGGGACAGCCCCAGCATTTT.